These 14 T cell receptor beta chains originate from one sample sequenced in a study of T cell responses to AZD1222 COVID-19 vaccine. Some clones are missing from TCRdb's copy, which holds only in-frame ones; the method was immunoSEQ multiplex PCR. The sample lists approximately 160,000 clones, around 90% occurring once. The material was peripheral blood, obtained on day 0 of AZD1222 vaccination. These receptors came from an adult in good health.

CDR3 sequence: CASSIAGTGYNEQFF. CDR3 sequence (DNA): TGTGCCAGTAGTATAGCGGGAACAGGCTACAATGAGCAGTTCTTC. V gene TRBV19 combines with J gene TRBJ2-1; possibly TRBD1 or TRBD2 for D (5 bases each). This CDR3 is built from 15 residues. The V gene lost 1 base and the J gene lost 3 bases, with 10 bases spanning the gap. Germline loops: CDR1 LNHDA, CDR2 SQIVND (reference sequence).

The chain combines TRBV7-2 with TRBJ2-7; D is possibly TRBD2 (6 bases). Germline V lookup: CDR1 SGHTA, CDR2 FQGNSA. V dropped 1 base and J dropped 2 bases, with 9 bases sitting between them. The CDR3 length is 14 residues. The CDR3 region is CASSLVSGTYEQYF. In DNA form, the CDR3 reads TGTGCCAGCAGCTTAGTTAGCGGTACCTACGAGCAGTACTTC.

This chain connects TRBV21-1 to TRBJ1-6; the table calls TRBD1, which could not be checked here. TRBV21-1 is a pseudogene locus. This CDR3 region has 19 residues. CDR3 nucleotides: TGTGCCAGCAGCTCTAGTGGGGACAGGCCAAGCTCCTATAATTCACCCCTCCACTTT. Its translation: CASSSSGDRPSSYNSPLHF.

This chain joins TRBV5-4 and TRBJ1-2; tentatively, D is TRBD1 (6 bases). Germline lookup yields CDR1 SGHNT and CDR2 YYREEE (reference sequence). Trimming pared 5 bases from V and 5 bases from J, leaving 19 bases between. This CDR3 is 15 amino acids long. CDR3 nucleotides: TGTGCCAGCAGTTCCACTCCGGGACAAGGGTATGGCTACACCTTC. This encodes CASSSTPGQGYGYTF.

A single count supports this clone. In DNA form, the CDR3 reads TGTGCCAGCAGTTACTTCGGACAGGGGAACGAGCAGTACTTC. Protein: CASSYFGQGNEQYF. V is TRBV6-2 or TRBV6-3 and J is TRBJ2-7; 9 bases line up with TRBD1. The CDR3 is made up of 14 amino acids. Unmatched junction bases numbered 3, after V lost 1 base and J lost 5 bases. Germline V lookup: CDR1 MNHEY, CDR2 SVGEGT.

The rearrangement links TRBV5-4 to TRBJ1-4; the match to TRBD1 covers 7 bases. Germline V gene data show CDR1 as SGHNT and CDR2 as YYREEE (reference sequence). This CDR3 has 15 amino acids. The V segment lost 2 bases and the J segment 7 bases; nucleotides outside the gene matches: 8. Here the CDR3 reads CASSFYSGGGEKLFF. As DNA, the CDR3 is TGTGCCAGCAGCTTTTATTCAGGGGGAGGTGAAAAACTGTTTTTT.

This clone was detected once. V usage is TRBV7-9 and J usage is TRBJ1-5, with no clear D. This CDR3 is built from 13 residues. V was shortened by 2 bases and J by 5 bases, with 7 bases between the two germline ends. CDR1 and CDR2 from the germline V gene are SEHNR and FQNEAQ (reference sequence). The CDR3 here is CASSLSPDQPQHF. As DNA, the CDR3 is TGTGCCAGCAGCTTAAGTCCGGATCAGCCCCAGCATTTT.

This chain joins TRBV13 and TRBJ2-5, with D hard to call. Trimming removed 1 base from V and 2 bases from J, with 8 bases in between. Germline V gene data show CDR1 as PRHDT and CDR2 as FYEKMQ (reference sequence). This CDR3 region has 14 residues. In DNA form, the CDR3 reads TGTGCCAGCAGCTTAGTAGGGTTACAAGAGACCCAGTACTTC. Translating it yields CASSLVGLQETQYF.

The chain uses TRBV9 and TRBJ2-5; D is ambiguous. Germline V CDR1 and CDR2: SGDLS, YYNGEE. The germline V and J ends were trimmed by 0 bases and 1 base, with 7 bases remaining between them. CDR3 size: 14 residues. The CDR3 region has the DNA TGTGCCAGCAGCGTAGAGGGCCTCCAAGAGACCCAGTACTTC. Its protein is CASSVEGLQETQYF.

The rearrangement links TRBV5-1 to TRBJ2-7; 9 positions match TRBD1. The V segment lost 1 base and the J segment 0 bases; nucleotides outside the gene matches: 5. The length of the CDR3 is 16 residues. Germline assignment: CDR1 SGHRS and CDR2 YFSETQ. The CDR3 coding sequence is TGCGCCAGCAGCTTGAATCAACAGGGGGCCTCCTACGAGCAGTACTTC. This gives the protein CASSLNQQGASYEQYF.

The V gene is TRBV11-2, the J gene TRBJ2-5, with D uncertain. This CDR3 has 14 amino acids. The ends were cut back, 5 bases at V and 0 bases at J, with 10 bases in the middle. Per the germline V gene, CDR1 is SGHAT and CDR2 is FQNNGV. CDR3 bases: TGTGCCAGCAGCGCCTCCACGTACCAAGAGACCCAGTACTTC. Translation gives CASSASTYQETQYF.

CDR3 DNA: TGTGCCAGCAGTCTCGGACTAGACAATGAGCAGTTCTTC. It translates to CASSLGLDNEQFF. The V and J genes are TRBV6-2 or TRBV6-3 and TRBJ2-1; 7 bases are shared with TRBD2. Unmatched junction bases numbered 3, after V lost 5 bases and J lost 5 bases. This CDR3 comprises 13 residues. Germline V lookup: CDR1 MNHEY, CDR2 SVGEGT.

This chain connects TRBV9 to TRBJ1-3; maybe TRBD1 (5 bases). V lost 0 bases and J lost 0, with 19 bases in between. CDR1 and CDR2 from the germline V gene are SGDLS and YYNGEE. The CDR3 is 19 residues long. In DNA, the CDR3 is TGTGCCAGCAGCGTAGGTAGGGACCTACCAAACACCTCTGGAAACACCATATATTTT. Protein sequence: CASSVGRDLPNTSGNTIYF. The complete variable domain, with remaining parts taken from reference TRBV9 and TRBJ1-3, reads DSGVTQTPKHLITATGQRVTLRCSPRSGDLSVYWYQQSLDQGLQFLIQYYNGEERAKGNILERFSAQQFPDLHSELNLSSLELGDSALYFCASSVGRDLPNTSGNTIYFGEGSWLTVV.

This rearrangement joins TRBV5-8 to TRBJ1-3; D is unresolved. Trimming stripped 2 bases from V and 2 bases from J, with 8 bases between. The CDR3 has 14 amino acids. Germline assignment: CDR1 SGHTS and CDR2 YDEGEE. CDR3 DNA sequence: TGTGCCAGCAGCTTTTCCGGGACTGGAAACACCATATATTTT. It yields the protein CASSFSGTGNTIYF.